This TCR beta chain was captured by sequencing in a study of blood T cells in healthy people across ages. Study findings and constraints: Diversity of TCR beta correlated strongly with naive T cell percentage. Aged donors had fewer naive CD4+ cells and lower diversity than long-lived donors.

Together with a sample-barcoded 5' primer, a J-beta primer mix was included in a second PCR lasting roughly 7 to 11 cycles. TCRdb re-derived calls from the 5' RACE reads in MiXCR, one entry per CDR3 protein. Of about 780,000 distinct CDR3 sequences in the sample, approximately 65% are singletons; the top ten hold roughly 25%. Peripheral blood, about 10 milliliters per donor, was collected. The authors extracted at least 5.5 micrograms of total RNA per sample. Germline V gives CDR1 MNHEY, CDR2 SMNVEV (reference sequence). This CDR3 is 16 amino acids long. After removal of 4 bases from V and 0 bases from J, the junction contained 7 bases not matched to a gene. As concerns this clonotype: Its target is unknown.

Sequencing was done on a sample of blood. The rearrangement links TRBV27 to TRBJ2-3; 7 bases fit TRBD1. This receptor was obtained from a man aged 25-40 years in good health. The CDR3 sequence is CASSSYRGDSTDTQYF. The CDR3 DNA sequence: TGTGCCAGCAGTTCCTACAGGGGTGATAGCACAGATACGCAGTATTTT.